Presented here are 30 T cell receptor beta chains from one specimen sequenced in a study of cytomegalovirus exposure and HLA in healthy donors. This PCR relied on a set of 60 Vbeta primers and 13 Jbeta primers. TCRdb keeps only in-frame clones here, not all; method: immunoSEQ multiplex PCR. This sample carries roughly 150,000 clones, 82% of them seen once, and the ten largest clones take 1.5%. The specimen sequenced was PBMCs. These receptors all stem from a girl under 18 in good health and CMV-seropositive.

CDR3 coding DNA: TGCGCCAGCAGTGCCGGTTTAAACAATGAGCAGTTCTTC. Its protein is CASSAGLNNEQFF. The V call is TRBV10-1, the J call TRBJ2-1; D not certain. Germline CDR1 reads WNHNN; CDR2 reads SYGVQD (reference sequence). Between the trimmed V and J ends, which lost 4 bases and 5 bases, there was a span of 9 bases. The CDR3 length is 13 residues.

The chain joins TRBV6-6 to TRBJ1-2; TRBD1 might be the D (5 bases). Germline values: CDR1 MNHNY, CDR2 SVGAGI (reference sequence). V shed 6 bases and J shed 2 bases, with 10 bases lying between them. CDR3 length equals 13 residues. DNA of the CDR3: TGTGCCAGCAGGCGACAGATAAACTATGGCTACACCTTC. It translates to CASRRQINYGYTF.

The chain uses TRBV11-2 and TRBJ1-1, with D possibly TRBD1 on 5 matching bases. V dropped 5 bases and J dropped 8 bases, with 18 bases sitting between them. From germline, CDR1 is SGHAT and CDR2 FQNNGV. The CDR3 totals 14 residues. CDR3 sequence: CASSPWRAGREAFF. The CDR3 bases are TGTGCCAGCAGCCCCTGGAGAGCAGGGCGCGAAGCTTTCTTT.

The chain couples TRBV19 to TRBJ2-4; D remains unclear. Trimming removed 6 bases from V and 9 bases from J, with 12 bases in between. The CDR3 is 12 amino acids. Germline CDR1 is LNHDA and CDR2 is SQIVND (reference sequence). The CDR3 region is CASSKQTAIQYF. The CDR3 region has the DNA TGTGCCAGTAGCAAACAGACCGCCATTCAGTACTTC. Full variable domain (missing parts from reference TRBV19 and TRBJ2-4): DGGITQSPKYLFRKEGQNVTLSCEQNLNHDAMYWYRQDPGQGLRLIYYSQIVNDFQKGDIAEGYSVSREKKESFPLTVTSAQKNPTAFYLCASSKQTAIQYFGAGTRLSVL.

The chain carries TRBV28 and TRBJ2-4, with TRBD2 identical over 13 bases. The CDR3 has 18 amino acids. In germline, CDR1 is MDHEN, CDR2 SYDVKM. J was trimmed by 7 bases and V by 2 bases; bases with no gene match: 11. CDR3 sequence (DNA): TGTGCCAGCAGTTTACGAGGACTAGCGGGGGCCTCCCCCAACATTCAGTACTTC. Residues: CASSLRGLAGASPNIQYF.

The rearrangement links TRBV19 to TRBJ1-1; 7 nucleotides match TRBD1. The CDR3 length is 13 residues. V was clipped by 10 bases and J by 5 bases; unmatched bases: 10. Looked up from germline, CDR1 is LNHDA and CDR2 is SQIVND (reference sequence). CDR3 sequence (DNA): TGTGCCACCCGGACAGGAGACGGGACTGAAGCTTTCTTT. It specifies CATRTGDGTEAFF.

The V call is TRBV28, the J call TRBJ2-7; 9 nucleotides agree with TRBD1. After removal of 6 bases from V and 7 bases from J, the junction contained 10 bases not matched to a gene. Germline V gene lookup returns CDR1 MDHEN and CDR2 SYDVKM. The CDR3 has 14 amino acids. The CDR3 DNA is TGTGCCAGCAGCCCGGGACAGGGTGTACGGGAGCAGTACTTC. Amino acid sequence: CASSPGQGVREQYF.

The chain employs TRBV27 and TRBJ2-3; D gene uncertain. Germline-derived CDR1 and CDR2 are MNHEY and SMNVEV (reference sequence). This CDR3 spans 18 amino acids. V lost 6 bases, J lost 6 bases, and 28 bases lay in between. CDR3 DNA sequence: TGTGCCAGCAGCAAATTACCGCCAGATCCCGATTCTGGCGATACGCAGTATTTT. It codes for CASSKLPPDPDSGDTQYF.

The V call is TRBV28, the J call TRBJ1-2, with D unclear. CDR3 length: 14 residues. V gave up 6 bases and J gave up 8 bases, with 19 bases separating them. The V gene's germline CDR1 is MDHEN and CDR2 SYDVKM. CDR3 residues: CASSSVGGEKGYTF. CDR3 sequence (DNA): TGTGCCAGCAGCTCCGTCGGCGGGGAGAAGGGCTACACCTTC.

Regarding this clone: This same CDR3 is encoded by further DNA sequences in the sample. This chain links TRBV20-1 with TRBJ2-1; D gene unclear. The V end lost 0 bases, the J end lost 5 bases, and 2 bases lay between the germline ends. The germline CDR1 and CDR2 sequences are DFQATT and SNEGSKA (reference sequence). This CDR3 comprises 11 residues. CDR3 coding DNA: TGCAGTGCTAGAGACAACAATGAGCAGTTCTTC. Translated, it gives CSARDNNEQFF.

The chain links TRBV4-2 to TRBJ2-1, with 12 bases lining up with TRBD2. Germline V CDR1 and CDR2: LGHNA, YNFKEQ. The ends lost 1 base at V and 10 bases at J; junction bases unmatched: 14. CDR3 length: 18 amino acids. In DNA, the CDR3 is TGTGCCAGCAGCCAAGGTTCCGGCGCTAGCGGGAGGGCCTGGGAGCAGTTCTTC. This codes for CASSQGSGASGRAWEQFF.

The chain links TRBV11-2 to TRBJ2-7; TRBD2 is a possible D gene (5 bases). The germline gives CDR1 SGHAT, CDR2 FQNNGV. Trimming removed 10 bases at V and 2 bases at J, with 18 bases between. The CDR3 extends over 14 amino acids. In DNA, the CDR3 is TGTGCCACCTCGTCGGGGATCAGCCCCTACGAGCAGTACTTC. Translation gives CATSSGISPYEQYF. Drawing the rest from reference TRBV11-2 and TRBJ2-7, the complete variable domain is EAGVAQSPRYKIIEKRQSVAFWCNPISGHATLYWYQQILGQGPKLLIQFQNNGVVDDSQLPKDRFSAERLKGVDSTLKIQPAKLEDSAVYLCATSSGISPYEQYFGPGTRLTVT.

The gene calls are TRBV6-4 and TRBJ2-2, with D possibly being TRBD1 (5 bases). Germline CDR1 MRHNA, CDR2 SNTAGT. This CDR3 comprises 13 residues. Trimming removed 3 bases from V and 7 bases from J, with 9 bases in between. CDR3 sequence: CASSEGQGGELFF. In nucleotides, the CDR3 is TGTGCCAGCAGTGAGGGGCAGGGCGGGGAGCTGTTTTTT.

The chain is built from TRBV7-2 and TRBJ1-2, with a weak D call TRBD1 (6 bases). CDR1 is SGHTA and CDR2 is FQGNSA in the germline V gene. CDR3 size: 13 residues. The V gene lost 2 bases and the J gene lost 8 bases, with 12 bases spanning the gap. The CDR3 sequence is CASSLLTGSGYTF. CDR3 in DNA: TGTGCCAGCAGCTTACTCACAGGGAGCGGCTACACCTTC. Filled out from reference TRBV7-2 and TRBJ1-2, the complete variable domain reads GAGVSQSPSNKVTEKGKDVELRCDPISGHTALYWYRQSLGQGLEFLIYFQGNSAPDKSGLPSDRFSAERTGGSVSTLTIQRTQQEDSAVYLCASSLLTGSGYTFGSGTRLTVV.

The chain uses TRBV28 and TRBJ1-5, with TRBD1 matching 9 bases. The CDR3 loop spans 18 amino acids. Germline lookup yields CDR1 MDHEN and CDR2 SYDVKM. Unmatched junction bases numbered 15, after V lost 2 bases and J lost 7 bases. This CDR3 is CASSLRNLRDRVFQPQHF. The CDR3 DNA is TGTGCCAGCAGTTTACGTAACCTCCGGGACAGGGTTTTCCAGCCCCAGCATTTT.

The V gene is TRBV11-2, the J gene TRBJ2-7; 7 nucleotides agree with TRBD1. This CDR3 contains 14 residues. V lost 2 bases and J lost 2; bases outside the gene matches: 3. Germline V gives CDR1 SGHAT, CDR2 FQNNGV. CDR3 sequence: CASSLPGGTYEQYF. The CDR3, as DNA: TGTGCCAGCAGCTTACCAGGGGGAACCTACGAGCAGTACTTC. The full variable domain, its missing parts supplied by reference TRBV11-2 and TRBJ2-7, is EAGVAQSPRYKIIEKRQSVAFWCNPISGHATLYWYQQILGQGPKLLIQFQNNGVVDDSQLPKDRFSAERLKGVDSTLKIQPAKLEDSAVYLCASSLPGGTYEQYFGPGTRLTVT.

The chain carries TRBV2 and TRBJ1-2; D not certain. V lost 6 bases and J 7 bases, leaving 12 bases between the germline ends. Germline V gene data show CDR1 as SNHLY and CDR2 as FYNNEI. The CDR3 spans 12 residues. The CDR3 is CASRTDRRGYTF. The DNA for the CDR3 is TGTGCCAGCAGAACAGACCGTCGTGGCTACACCTTC. Full variable domain (outside the CDR3, taken from reference TRBV2 and TRBJ1-2): EPEVTQTPSHQVTQMGQEVILRCVPISNHLYFYWYRQILGQKVEFLVSFYNNEISEKSEIFDDQFSVERPDGSNFTLKIRSTKLEDSAMYFCASRTDRRGYTFGSGTRLTVV.

The V and J genes are TRBV9 and TRBJ1-3; TRBD1 agrees at 7 bases. This CDR3 has 15 residues. The V and J ends lost 2 bases and 6 bases, in that order; junction bases with no gene match: 8. CDR1 is SGDLS, CDR2 YYNGEE, per germline. CDR3 sequence: CASSVGGTVSNTIYF. Here the CDR3 DNA reads TGTGCCAGCAGCGTGGGTGGGACAGTCTCAAACACCATATATTTT. Combining the CDR3 with reference TRBV9 and TRBJ1-3 gives the whole variable domain DSGVTQTPKHLITATGQRVTLRCSPRSGDLSVYWYQQSLDQGLQFLIQYYNGEERAKGNILERFSAQQFPDLHSELNLSSLELGDSALYFCASSVGGTVSNTIYFGEGSWLTVV.

The count of this clone is one. The V gene is TRBV20-1, the J gene TRBJ2-1, with 8 bases aligning to TRBD1. Germline V gene lookup returns CDR1 DFQATT and CDR2 SNEGSKA (reference sequence). V shed 3 bases, J shed 12 bases, and the junction held 4 bases outside the gene matches. CDR3 length equals 11 residues. The CDR3 DNA follows: TGCAGTGCTAGGACAGGGGCTTCGCAGTTCTTC. Translated: CSARTGASQFF.

The chain carries TRBV18 and TRBJ1-5; D is ambiguous. Trimming removed 4 bases at V and 0 bases at J, with 10 bases between. The length of the CDR3 is 15 residues. Germline CDR1 KGHSH, CDR2 LQKENI. Here the CDR3 reads CASSLQPYSNQPQHF. CDR3 in DNA: TGTGCCAGCTCACTACAGCCATATAGCAATCAGCCCCAGCATTTT.

The chain links TRBV5-1 to TRBJ2-7, with 8 bases aligning to TRBD1. V was pared by 0 bases and J by 5 bases, with 4 bases of the junction left unmatched. The V gene's germline CDR1 is SGHRS and CDR2 YFSETQ. The CDR3 has 14 residues. CDR3 amino acids: CASSLGGQGHEQYF. CDR3 bases: TGCGCCAGCAGCTTGGGTGGACAGGGCCACGAGCAGTACTTC.

The chain carries TRBV2 and TRBJ2-7, with 7 bases that match TRBD1. V dropped 6 bases and J dropped 0; count of bases not matched to a gene: 5. CDR3 length equals 14 residues. Germline V lookup: CDR1 SNHLY, CDR2 FYNNEI. The CDR3 region is CASSETGSSYEQYF. The CDR3 bases are TGTGCCAGCAGCGAGACAGGGAGCTCCTACGAGCAGTACTTC.

The genes are TRBV5-4 and TRBJ2-5; 10 bases align to TRBD2. V lost 3 bases to trimming and J lost 5 bases; unmatched junction nucleotides: 13. The CDR3 sequence is 17 residues long. Germline CDR1 reads SGHNT; CDR2 reads YYREEE (reference sequence). DNA of the CDR3: TGTGCCAGCAGCTCCGGATTACTAGCGGGGCTAGGGGAGACCCAGTACTTC. This translates into CASSSGLLAGLGETQYF.

The chain combines TRBV7-2 with TRBJ1-1, with 7 bases that match TRBD1. This CDR3 contains 15 residues. Germline-derived CDR1 and CDR2 are SGHTA and FQGNSA. V shed 6 bases and J 2 bases; nucleotides not matched to a gene: 9. CDR3 sequence: CASRPPGQLNTEAFF. The CDR3 region has the DNA TGTGCCAGCAGGCCACCGGGACAGCTAAACACTGAAGCTTTCTTT.

This chain's CDR3 is CASSANRYGYTF. DNA of the CDR3: TGTGCCAGCAGCGCAAACCGGTATGGCTACACCTTC. The chain uses TRBV11-2 and TRBJ1-2; D gene uncertain. The germline CDR1 and CDR2 sequences are SGHAT and FQNNGV. CDR3 length: 12 residues. V dropped 5 bases and J dropped 5 bases, with 9 bases sitting between them.

The J gene is TRBJ2-3, the V gene TRBV5-4; perhaps TRBD1 as D (6 bases). Germline V gives CDR1 SGHNT, CDR2 YYREEE (reference sequence). Trimming cost V 10 bases and J 4 bases, with 22 bases left between them. The CDR3 is 15 amino acids. CDR3 sequence: CAGKEQGLRADTQYF. The DNA for the CDR3 is TGTGCCGGGAAGGAACAGGGCTTGAGGGCAGATACGCAGTATTTT.

The chain is built from TRBV28 and TRBJ1-2; 8 bases fit TRBD1. The germline CDR1 and CDR2 sequences are MDHEN and SYDVKM. With 7 bases clipped from V and 3 bases from J, the junction kept 10 bases outside the gene matches. The CDR3 has 15 residues. DNA for the CDR3: TGTGCCAGCACCTCAAACAGGGGGAACTACTATGGCTACACCTTC. Amino acids: CASTSNRGNYYGYTF.

The chain links TRBV28 to TRBJ2-5, with TRBD2 as a possible D gene (6 bases). The CDR3 length is 14 residues. Per the germline V gene, CDR1 is MDHEN and CDR2 is SYDVKM. Deletions cut 0 bases from V and 3 bases from J, with 8 bases between. CDR3 sequence reads: CASSLWGGEETQYF. CDR3 bases: TGTGCCAGCAGTTTATGGGGGGGAGAAGAGACCCAGTACTTC.

This clone was picked up a small number of times. The chain links TRBV6-5 to TRBJ1-1, with D perhaps TRBD1 (6 bases). This CDR3 comprises 12 residues. Trimming cost V 2 bases and J 8 bases, with 9 bases left between them. The germline V gene has CDR1 MNHEY and CDR2 SVGAGI. The CDR3 region has the DNA TGTGCCAGCAGTTACAACAGGGCAGAAGCTTTCTTT. This translates into CASSYNRAEAFF.

The chain couples TRBV12-5 to TRBJ2-7; TRBD1 is a possible D gene (5 bases). V gave up 2 bases and J gave up 5 bases, with 25 bases separating them. This CDR3 has 18 residues. The germline V gene has CDR1 LGHNT and CDR2 FRNRAP. CDR3 in amino acids: CASGLTRLGAPPRNEQYF. The CDR3 nucleotides read TGTGCTAGTGGTTTGACCCGGCTTGGGGCCCCCCCGAGGAACGAGCAGTACTTC.